Listed here is a single T cell receptor beta chain. Its specificity is not known. V shed 0 bases and J shed 6 bases, with 12 bases lying between them. The CDR3 covers 14 residues. Germline V gives CDR1 SGHRS, CDR2 YFSETQ. This record belongs to a study of T cell responses to AZD1222 COVID-19 vaccine. General study points: Donors were chiefly white British, with a greater number of females, and clonal diversity was perhaps underestimated. AZD1222 recipients seropositive at baseline numbered only 6 or 7. CD4 TCRs covered the whole spike, strongest at regions 160-218 and 743-854.

Using immunoSEQ multiplex PCR, the repertoire was profiled, and TCRdb retains in-frame clones only, with some absent. The sample shows 75,000 to 95,000 clones, around 92% of them seen only once. This sequence was found in an adult in good health. The starting material was peripheral blood, obtained on day 0 of MenACWY control vaccination. V and J are TRBV5-1 and TRBJ1-2; D may be TRBD1 (5 bases). The CDR3 DNA reads TGCGCCAGCAGCTTGGAAGCAGGGTTGGATGGCTACACCTTC. It yields the protein CASSLEAGLDGYTF.